The clone carrying this T cell receptor (beta chain) was recorded a few times. Its antigen is currently unknown. Stated treatment: 15 to 20 received Ad26.COV2.S at low or high dose, single or two shots; roughly five received placebo; per-sample allocation not given. Sample collection was performed on day 63 after the first vaccine or placebo injection. The CDR3 has 12 residues. Per the germline V gene, CDR1 is MNHEY and CDR2 is SMNVEV (reference sequence). V was clipped by 1 base and J by 4 bases, with 3 bases between them. This entry comes from a study of Ad26.COV2.S vaccination and SARS-CoV-2 variants. Study-wide background: Doses of Ad26.COV2.S were injected into muscle once or twice, 56 days apart.

Using immunoSEQ multiplex PCR, the repertoire was profiled, and TCRdb retains in-frame clones only, with some absent. The sample includes over 400,000 clones, 90% of them seen just once. Study results and limitations: Responses of T cells in total may have been underestimated by the TCR breadth and depth analyses.

This specimen consisted of peripheral blood, obtained in a trial of Ad26.COV2.S vaccine versus placebo. V gene TRBV27 combines with J gene TRBJ2-3, with D hard to call. This receptor was taken from a person between 18 and 65 years old who received the Ad26.COV2.S COVID-19 vaccine or a placebo. Here the CDR3 reads CASSLWADTQYF. DNA for the CDR3: TGTGCCAGCAGTTTATGGGCAGATACGCAGTATTTT.